The 13 T cell receptor beta chains below all came from one sample that was sequenced in a study of graft-versus-host responses after intestinal transplantation. Investigators plated some 200,000 CFSE-labeled responder cells together with some 200,000 irradiated stimulator cells labeled with violet dye. The assay was immunoSEQ multiplex PCR, and TCRdb's table has in-frame clones only and misses some. The sample lists approximately 8,300 clones, under 35% seen once, with 5% in the top ten. The input for sequencing was alloreactive CD8+ T cells from a mixed lymphocyte reaction culture, taken before transplantation. Sample subset: CFSE-low proliferating T cells sorted from roughly 6-day pre-transplant mixed lymphocyte reaction (GvH or HvG direction). These receptors all come from a human patient who was an organ donor for intestinal transplantation.

By share, this clone counts as large. This sequence joins TRBV29-1 and TRBJ2-7, with unresolved D. Germline V lookup: CDR1 SQVTM, CDR2 ANQGSEA. V was clipped by 0 bases and J by 1 base, with 10 bases between them. This CDR3 contains 14 residues. CDR3 sequence (DNA): TGCAGCGTTGAAGATCGGTCCGGGTCCTACGAGCAGTACTTC. Its translation: CSVEDRSGSYEQYF.

With regard to this clone: An end of the junction differs from the germline gene, which may be a read error. The genes are TRBV7-2 and TRBJ2-7, with D hard to call. CDR1 is SGHTA and CDR2 is FQGNSA in the germline V gene. The CDR3 covers 15 residues. The CDR3 is CASSQDYPSVDEQYF. The CDR3 nucleotides read TGCGCCAGCAGCCAAGATTACCCCTCCGTCGACGAGCAGTACTTC.

This clone has just a few counts. The same CDR3 is also encoded by other DNA sequences in this sample. The chain has TRBV6-5 and TRBJ2-2; no definite D call. The length of the CDR3 is 13 residues. Germline assignment: CDR1 MNHEY and CDR2 SVGAGI. V gave up 2 bases and J gave up 0 bases, with 1 base separating them. The CDR3: CASSYTNTGELFF. The CDR3 DNA reads as TGTGCCAGCAGTTACACGAACACCGGGGAGCTGTTTTTT.

The gene calls are TRBV7-9 and TRBJ1-1; D is unresolved. This CDR3 region has 12 residues. V was pared by 5 bases and J by 5 bases, with 9 bases between. Germline CDR1 SEHNR, CDR2 FQNEAQ (reference sequence). The CDR3 nucleotides are TGTGCCAGCAGCCCGGTTGGGACTGAAGCTTTCTTT. Amino acids: CASSPVGTEAFF.

V gene TRBV4-1 combines with J gene TRBJ2-2; D gene unclear. V was cut by 0 bases and J by 4 bases, with 6 bases left in between. CDR3 length: 14 residues. The germline CDR1 and CDR2 sequences are MGHRA and YSYEKL. The CDR3 region is CASSQETRTGELFF. CDR3 in DNA: TGCGCCAGCAGCCAAGAAACACGCACCGGGGAGCTGTTTTTT.

The genes are TRBV30 and TRBJ2-3; D ambiguous. CDR3 length: 13 residues. Germline V gene lookup returns CDR1 GTSNPN and CDR2 SVGIG (reference sequence). The germline V and J ends were trimmed by 5 bases and 1 base, with 10 bases remaining between them. Written as DNA, the CDR3 is TGTGCCTGGTCAAGGATTCGCACAGATACGCAGTATTTT. It yields the protein CAWSRIRTDTQYF.

This clone was seen a few times. The rearrangement links TRBV2 to TRBJ2-1; 7 bases are shared with TRBD2. J gave up 0 bases and V 6 bases, and 2 bases lay outside the gene matches. CDR1 and CDR2 (germline): SNHLY, FYNNEI. The CDR3 extends over 14 amino acids. The CDR3 loop reads CASRRESSYNEQFF. The CDR3 bases are TGTGCCAGCAGGCGGGAGAGCTCCTACAATGAGCAGTTCTTC.

Relative to its sample, this clone is medium-sized. The chain carries TRBV2 and TRBJ1-2, with D possibly matching TRBD1 (5 bases). Looked up from germline, CDR1 is SNHLY and CDR2 is FYNNEI. V was cut by 3 bases and J by 4 bases, with 15 bases left in between. This CDR3 is 15 amino acids long. CDR3 nucleotides: TGTGCCAGCAGTGATGGGTATGACAGTTCCTATGGCTACACCTTC. Translated, it gives CASSDGYDSSYGYTF.

The genes are TRBV29-1 and TRBJ1-2; D is unresolved. The germline V and J ends were trimmed by 0 bases and 8 bases, with 13 bases remaining between them. The CDR3 has 13 amino acids. Germline V CDR1 and CDR2: SQVTM, ANQGSEA. CDR3 bases: TGCAGCGTTGAAGACAGTCTCCTCTCCGGCTACACCTTC. This sequence encodes CSVEDSLLSGYTF.

This clone was detected only a few times. This chain joins TRBV5-1 and TRBJ2-1; 12 nucleotides match TRBD1. The CDR3 consists of 16 residues. Trimming removed 2 bases from V and 8 bases from J; junction bases left unmatched: 8. Germline values: CDR1 SGHRS, CDR2 YFSETQ. The CDR3 DNA reads TGCGCCAGCAGCTTACGGCGGGACAGGGGGCAGGATGAGCAGTTCTTC. Protein product: CASSLRRDRGQDEQFF.

In its sample, this clone ranks as medium-sized. This chain joins TRBV27 and TRBJ2-7; 9 nucleotides align to TRBD2. CDR3 size: 15 residues. V was pared by 4 bases and J by 1 base, with 5 bases of the junction left unmatched. Germline CDR1 is MNHEY and CDR2 is SMNVEV (reference sequence). CDR3 in amino acids: CASSSYSGGSYEQYF. The DNA of the CDR3 is TGTGCCAGCAGTTCGTATAGCGGGGGTTCCTACGAGCAGTACTTC.

The chain employs TRBV11-2 and TRBJ2-5, with 12 bases aligning to TRBD2. The J call may be incorrect, as the DNA end agrees better with TRBJ2-7. The V gene's germline CDR1 is SGHAT and CDR2 FQNNGV. CDR3 length: 16 amino acids. CDR3 DNA: TGTGCCAGCAGCCCCTGGACTAGCGGGACTTCCTACGAGCAGTACTTC. The encoded protein is CASSPWTSGTSYEQYF.

Worth noting for this clone: Other DNA sequences in this sample translate to the same CDR3. The chain is built from TRBV6-1 and TRBJ2-2, with 15 bases lining up with TRBD2. Germline loops: CDR1 MNHNS, CDR2 SASEGT. The length of the CDR3 is 15 residues. J was trimmed by 5 bases and V by 6 bases; bases with no gene match: 1. In nucleotides, the CDR3 is TGTGCCAGCAGCGGACTAGCGGGGGGGACCGGGGAGCTGTTTTTT. Protein: CASSGLAGGTGELFF.